Sequencing of this TCR beta chain was carried out in a study of T cell responses to AZD1222 COVID-19 vaccine. Findings and caveats of the study: Among those given AZD1222, only five to seven were seropositive at baseline. Spike-specific TCR breadth and depth grew following two AZD1222 doses.

Regarding this clone: The antigen is undetermined.

The repertoire was sequenced with immunoSEQ multiplex PCR; TCRdb's copy has only in-frame clones and lacks some. The table has some 130,000 clones, less than 95% seen once; the top ten hold approximately 3%. Germline values: CDR1 SNHLY, CDR2 FYNNEI. V dropped 2 bases and J dropped 1 base, with 8 bases sitting between them. This CDR3 spans 14 amino acids. The rearrangement joins TRBV2 to TRBJ1-1, with unresolved D. The receptor comes from an adult in good health. Sequencing was performed on peripheral blood, taken on day 0 of AZD1222 vaccination. The CDR3 loop is CASSEILANTEAFF. CDR3 coding DNA: TGTGCCAGCAGTGAAATCTTGGCGAACACTGAAGCTTTCTTT.